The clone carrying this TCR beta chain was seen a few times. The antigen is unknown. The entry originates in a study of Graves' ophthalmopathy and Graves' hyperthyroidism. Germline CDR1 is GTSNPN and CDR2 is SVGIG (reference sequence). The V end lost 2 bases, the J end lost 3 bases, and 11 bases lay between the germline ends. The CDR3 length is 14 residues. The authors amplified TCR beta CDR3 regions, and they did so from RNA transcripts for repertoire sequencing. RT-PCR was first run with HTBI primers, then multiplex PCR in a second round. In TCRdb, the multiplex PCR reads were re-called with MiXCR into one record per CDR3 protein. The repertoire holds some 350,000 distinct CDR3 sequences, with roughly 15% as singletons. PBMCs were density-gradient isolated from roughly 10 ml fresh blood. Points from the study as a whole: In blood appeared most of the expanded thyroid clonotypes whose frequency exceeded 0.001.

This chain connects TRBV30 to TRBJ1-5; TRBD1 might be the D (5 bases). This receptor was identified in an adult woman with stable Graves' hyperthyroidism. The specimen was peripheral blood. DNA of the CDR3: TGTGCCTGGAGTCCCCGGGGGTCCAATCAGCCCCAGCATTTT. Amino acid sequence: CAWSPRGSNQPQHF. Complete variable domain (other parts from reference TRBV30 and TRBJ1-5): SQTIHQWPATLVQPVGSPLSLECTVEGTSNPNLYWYRQAAGRGLQLLFYSVGIGQISSEVPQNLSASRPQDRQFILSSKKLLLSDSGFYLCAWSPRGSNQPQHFGDGTRLSIL.